This T cell receptor (beta chain) appears in the sequencing data of a study of T cells in Graves' hyperthyroidism and ophthalmopathy. A roughly 9.7 ml volume of fresh peripheral blood provided the PBMCs. The sample holds a few counts of this clonotype. Its antigen is as yet unknown. The CDR3 totals 13 residues. Germline V CDR1 and CDR2: MNHNS, SASEGT. The ends were cut back, 8 bases at V and 2 bases at J, with 12 bases in the middle. General observations from the study: A model using 13 V-J features told ophthalmopathy apart from stable hyperthyroidism. The model forecast ophthalmopathy, anticipating it by a median around 6.5 months before onset.

Amplification of TCR beta CDR3 regions used RNA as the template. When the TCR CDR3 underwent first-round RT-PCR, the HTBI primer set was used. TCRdb processed the multiplex PCR reads anew with MiXCR; each CDR3 protein has one entry. Of 490,000 or so distinct CDR3 sequences listed, around 16% are singletons. The sequence derives from a woman aged 25 to 39 with Graves' ophthalmopathy. The specimen sequenced was blood. The J gene is TRBJ2-5, the V gene TRBV6-1; perhaps D is TRBD1 or TRBD2 (5 bases each). This CDR3 reads CASGWGGQETQYF. As DNA, the CDR3 is TGTGCCAGCGGCTGGGGCGGGCAAGAGACCCAGTACTTC.